This entry is about one T cell receptor beta chain. Trimming removed 4 bases from V and 5 bases from J; junction bases left unmatched: 8. The CDR3 runs 16 residues. Germline lookup yields CDR1 KGHDR and CDR2 SFDVKD. The data belong to a study of T cell responses to AZD1222 COVID-19 vaccine. The protocol was immunoSEQ multiplex PCR, while the TCRdb copy is restricted to in-frame clones and leaves out a portion. The table shows about 120,000 clones, with approximately 85% occurring only once. This sequence originates from an adult in good health. Here the sequenced sample was peripheral blood, taken on day 0 of AZD1222 vaccination. The chain combines TRBV24-1 with TRBJ1-2; 11 bases line up with TRBD1. CDR3 protein: CATSDATGQGAYGYTF. Here the CDR3 DNA reads TGTGCCACCAGTGACGCTACAGGACAGGGGGCATATGGCTACACCTTC.